This paragraph covers one TCR beta chain sequence. Its antigen is unidentified. Looked up from germline, CDR1 is ENHRY and CDR2 is SYGVKD. V was trimmed by 3 bases and J by 0 bases, leaving 9 bases between them. There are 14 residues in the CDR3. This specimen comes from a study of T-cell memory formation after mild COVID-19. Study findings and constraints: Pre-infection memory held some responding clones, suggesting pre-existing cross-reactive T cells responded. Most CD4+ clones that shrank were in CM and EM, while CD8+ ones turned up in EMRA.

TCRdb itself ran the 5' RACE reads through MiXCR, one entry per CDR3 protein. This table has 550,000 to 700,000 distinct CDR3 sequences, roughly 17% appearing once. The sequence derives from an adult woman who had mild COVID-19 (a few samples of this study predate the infection). Cell type and time point are not known. Sequencing input: PBMCs or a T cell subset sorted from them (not recorded which). This chain uses TRBV10-3 with TRBJ2-7; D may be TRBD1 or TRBD2 (5 bases each). CDR3 loop: CAISDGTDSYEQYF. In nucleotides, the CDR3 is TGTGCCATCAGTGACGGGACCGACTCCTACGAGCAGTACTTC.